A selection of T cell receptor beta chains follows, all from one sample in a study of blood T cell repertoires in COVID-19. TCRdb's table, derived via immunoSEQ multiplex PCR, lists solely in-frame clones and lacks some. Among 200,000 to 300,000 clones, 88% were seen once, and the ten largest hold around 0.67%. Material for sequencing was peripheral blood. All receptors come from a human donor in a cohort sampled during active COVID-19. The CDR3 runs from the conserved cysteine through the conserved F or W. The order of the fields is V gene, J gene, D gene, CDR3 length, clone size, CDR3 DNA, CDR3 protein. D genes are given only for firm matches. The size entry is marked missing in some rows and otherwise reads once, few, many or a size class.

v_gene: TRBV19
j_gene: TRBJ1-2
d_gene: TRBD1
len: 18
abundance: .
CDR3nt: TGTGCCAGTAGTATAGATGGAGAGACAGGGGGCATCTTCTATGGCTACACCTTC
CDR3aa: CASSIDGETGGIFYGYTF

v_gene: TRBV28
j_gene: TRBJ1-2
d_gene: .
len: 12
abundance: .
CDR3nt: TGTGCCAGCCCCCATCCCCACTATGGCTACACCTTC
CDR3aa: CASPHPHYGYTF

v_gene: TRBV11-3
j_gene: TRBJ2-1
d_gene: TRBD2
len: 15
abundance: few
CDR3nt: TGTGCCAGCAGCTTCAGCAGCGGGAGTCTCAATGAGCAGTTCTTC
CDR3aa: CASSFSSGSLNEQFF

v_gene: TRBV29-1
j_gene: TRBJ1-2
d_gene: .
len: 14
abundance: .
CDR3nt: TGCAGCGCAAAAAGGGGAAATGGTAACTATGGCTACACCTTC
CDR3aa: CSAKRGNGNYGYTF

v_gene: TRBV28
j_gene: TRBJ1-2
d_gene: TRBD1
len: 18
abundance: .
CDR3nt: TGTGCCAGCAGGACCAGGGACAGGGGGCGCGGGGCTAACTATGGCTACACCTTC
CDR3aa: CASRTRDRGRGANYGYTF

v_gene: TRBV6-6
j_gene: TRBJ2-1
d_gene: .
len: 15
abundance: .
CDR3nt: TGTGCCAGCACCCTCAAGGGGGTTGGCTACAATGAGCAGTTCTTC
CDR3aa: CASTLKGVGYNEQFF

v_gene: TRBV3-1/TRBV3-2
j_gene: TRBJ2-7
d_gene: .
len: 13
abundance: .
CDR3nt: TGTGCCAGCAGCCAAGCCGCAGGATACGAGCAGTACTTC
CDR3aa: CASSQAAGYEQYF

v_gene: TRBV9
j_gene: TRBJ1-2
d_gene: .
len: 12
abundance: .
CDR3nt: TGTGCCAGCAGCGTAGGAGTGGATGGCTACACCTTC
CDR3aa: CASSVGVDGYTF

v_gene: TRBV28
j_gene: TRBJ1-2
d_gene: .
len: 14
abundance: .
CDR3nt: TGTGCCAGCAGTTTGCAGGAGGTGGGCTATGGCTACACCTTC
CDR3aa: CASSLQEVGYGYTF

v_gene: TRBV4-3
j_gene: TRBJ2-2
d_gene: .
len: 15
abundance: .
CDR3nt: TGCGCCAGCAGCCAACAAGCGGCGAACACCGGGGAGCTGTTTTTT
CDR3aa: CASSQQAANTGELFF

v_gene: TRBV6-5
j_gene: TRBJ2-5
d_gene: TRBD2
len: 15
abundance: .
CDR3nt: TGTGCCAGCAGGCCCCCGGGGGAGGGCCAAGAGACCCAGTACTTC
CDR3aa: CASRPPGEGQETQYF

v_gene: TRBV10-2
j_gene: TRBJ2-7
d_gene: TRBD1
len: 15
abundance: .
CDR3nt: TGCGCCAGCAGCCTTAAGGACAGGGGTTTGTACGAGCAGTACTTC
CDR3aa: CASSLKDRGLYEQYF

v_gene: TRBV5-6
j_gene: TRBJ1-3
d_gene: .
len: 13
abundance: once
CDR3nt: TGTGCCAGCACGGGGGGGACTGGAAACACCATATATTTT
CDR3aa: CASTGGTGNTIYF

v_gene: TRBV7-6
j_gene: TRBJ2-1
d_gene: TRBD1
len: 16
abundance: .
CDR3nt: TGTGCCAGCAGCCTAGAACCGGGACAGCCCTACAATGAGCAGTTCTTC
CDR3aa: CASSLEPGQPYNEQFF

v_gene: TRBV5-1
j_gene: TRBJ2-2
d_gene: TRBD2
len: 14
abundance: .
CDR3nt: TGCGCCAGCACGGGGGCGGGAGGCACCGGGGAGCTGTTTTTT
CDR3aa: CASTGAGGTGELFF

v_gene: TRBV7-2
j_gene: TRBJ1-6
d_gene: TRBD1
len: 15
abundance: .
CDR3nt: TGTGCCAGCAGCCCCTGGGACAGATATAATTCACCCCTCCACTTT
CDR3aa: CASSPWDRYNSPLHF

v_gene: TRBV20-1
j_gene: TRBJ2-3
d_gene: TRBD2
len: 15
abundance: .
CDR3nt: TGCAGTGCTAGTGCGGGAGCGGGAGTACTAGATACGCAGTATTTT
CDR3aa: CSASAGAGVLDTQYF

v_gene: TRBV10-1
j_gene: TRBJ2-7
d_gene: .
len: 13
abundance: .
CDR3nt: TGCGCCAGCAGTTCCCACAGGACCTACGAGCAGTACTTC
CDR3aa: CASSSHRTYEQYF

v_gene: TRBV12-2
j_gene: TRBJ1-5
d_gene: .
len: 18
abundance: .
CDR3nt: TGTGCAAGTCGCTTAGGGGAAGGGACACCCTATAGCAATCAGCCCCAGCATTTT
CDR3aa: CASRLGEGTPYSNQPQHF

v_gene: TRBV21-1
j_gene: TRBJ1-4
d_gene: .
len: 16
abundance: .
CDR3nt: TGTGCCAGCAGCAATCTTCCGGGACAGGGATATGAAAAACTGTTTTTT
CDR3aa: CASSNLPGQGYEKLFF

v_gene: TRBV7-7
j_gene: TRBJ2-2
d_gene: TRBD1
len: 15
abundance: .
CDR3nt: TGTGCTAGCAGCACCGGGACAGCGAACACCGGGGAGCTGTTTTTT
CDR3aa: CASSTGTANTGELFF

v_gene: TRBV9
j_gene: TRBJ1-1
d_gene: .
len: 13
abundance: once
CDR3nt: TGTGCCAGCAGCGTAGGGGCAGCCACTGAAGCTTTCTTT
CDR3aa: CASSVGAATEAFF

v_gene: TRBV12-2
j_gene: TRBJ1-1
d_gene: .
len: 17
abundance: .
CDR3nt: TGTGCAAGTCGCTTAATTTTCGACGGGGAAATTAACACTGAAGCTTTCTTT
CDR3aa: CASRLIFDGEINTEAFF

v_gene: TRBV4-2
j_gene: TRBJ2-3
d_gene: TRBD2
len: 17
abundance: .
CDR3nt: TGTGCCAGCAGCCAAGTGGCTAGCGGGAGAGGCACAGATACGCAGTATTTT
CDR3aa: CASSQVASGRGTDTQYF

v_gene: TRBV27
j_gene: TRBJ1-4
d_gene: .
len: 18
abundance: .
CDR3nt: TGTGCCAGCAGTTCGCGGGGTGTCTCTAGGCCGTGGGGTGAAAAACTGTTTTTT
CDR3aa: CASSSRGVSRPWGEKLFF

v_gene: TRBV30
j_gene: TRBJ2-7
d_gene: .
len: 11
abundance: .
CDR3nt: TGTGCCTGGAGTGACAACGACGAGCAGTACTTC
CDR3aa: CAWSDNDEQYF

v_gene: TRBV4-1
j_gene: TRBJ2-7
d_gene: .
len: 11
abundance: .
CDR3nt: TGCGCCAGCAGCGATATAACGGGACAGTACTTC
CDR3aa: CASSDITGQYF

v_gene: TRBV5-4
j_gene: TRBJ1-3
d_gene: TRBD1
len: 16
abundance: .
CDR3nt: TGTGCCAGCAGCTGGACAGGTTATGGGTCTGGAAACACCATATATTTT
CDR3aa: CASSWTGYGSGNTIYF

v_gene: TRBV7-9
j_gene: TRBJ1-1
d_gene: .
len: 17
abundance: .
CDR3nt: TGTGCCAGCAGCCCAAGTGGGAGGGGAATTGGGTACACTGAAGCTTTCTTT
CDR3aa: CASSPSGRGIGYTEAFF

v_gene: TRBV5-1
j_gene: TRBJ2-7
d_gene: TRBD1
len: 14
abundance: .
CDR3nt: TGCGCCAGCAGCTTGAGACAGGGATACTACGAGCAGTACTTC
CDR3aa: CASSLRQGYYEQYF

v_gene: TRBV7-2
j_gene: TRBJ1-5
d_gene: .
len: 15
abundance: .
CDR3nt: TGTGCCAGCAGCTCCGGCGGACCAGGGGCACAGCCCCAGCATTTT
CDR3aa: CASSSGGPGAQPQHF

v_gene: TRBV4-3
j_gene: TRBJ1-2
d_gene: TRBD1
len: 19
abundance: .
CDR3nt: TGCGCCAGCAGCCAGGAAGTATCGAGCCGGACAGGGCCCCTCTATGGCTACACCTTC
CDR3aa: CASSQEVSSRTGPLYGYTF

v_gene: TRBV5-1
j_gene: TRBJ1-1
d_gene: .
len: 11
abundance: .
CDR3nt: TGCGCCAGCAGCTTGGCCGGTGAAGCTTTCTTT
CDR3aa: CASSLAGEAFF

v_gene: TRBV9
j_gene: TRBJ2-7
d_gene: .
len: 15
abundance: .
CDR3nt: TGTGCCAGCAGCGTAGGTAGCGGTGGAGGCTACGAGCAGTACTTC
CDR3aa: CASSVGSGGGYEQYF

v_gene: TRBV6-5
j_gene: TRBJ2-1
d_gene: TRBD2
len: 14
abundance: .
CDR3nt: TGTGCCAGCTGTAGGGGACTAGCGGGAAATGAGCAGTTCTTC
CDR3aa: CASCRGLAGNEQFF

v_gene: TRBV7-9
j_gene: TRBJ2-3
d_gene: TRBD2
len: 16
abundance: .
CDR3nt: TGTGCCAGCATCCCCACCACAGCGGGAACCACAGATACGCAGTATTTT
CDR3aa: CASIPTTAGTTDTQYF

v_gene: TRBV7-3
j_gene: TRBJ2-1
d_gene: TRBD2
len: 14
abundance: .
CDR3nt: TGTGCCAGCAGCCTAGGGACTAGCGGCCATGAGCAGTTCTTC
CDR3aa: CASSLGTSGHEQFF